This T cell receptor (beta chain) emerged from a study of T cells in Graves' hyperthyroidism and ophthalmopathy. Amplified TCR beta CDR3 regions derived from RNA transcripts. During a first-round RT-PCR of the TCR CDR3, the HTBI primer set was used. Via MiXCR, TCRdb re-called the multiplex PCR reads, giving one row per CDR3 protein. The sample consists of roughly 380,000 distinct CDR3 sequences, roughly 13% of them appearing once. The V gene's germline CDR1 is SGHRS and CDR2 YFSETQ. This CDR3 is 16 amino acids long. V shed 4 bases and J 6 bases; nucleotides not matched to a gene: 12. The table lists this clonotype with a few counts.

The sequenced sample was blood. V gene TRBV5-1 combines with J gene TRBJ2-7; 11 positions match TRBD2. This TCR came from a woman in her late teens or twenties with Graves' hyperthyroidism. As DNA, the CDR3 is TGCGCCAGCAGCCCGGGACTAGCGGCCCTTAGGTTCGAGCAGTACTTC. Translated, it gives CASSPGLAALRFEQYF.